This is a list of T cell receptor beta chains from one sample in a study of shared clonotypes between healthy human individuals. The assay was immunoSEQ multiplex PCR, and TCRdb's table has in-frame clones only and misses some. The sample holds about 2,200,000 clones; approximately 94% are singletons and the top ten take 1.5% to 2%. The sample comprised naive CD8+ T cells from PBMCs. Receptor source: a man aged 18 to 29 in good health. Some clones in this sample may be carry-over from other donors' samples. Each CDR3 is given with its conserved first and last residue. Each record gives: clone size, V gene, J gene, D gene, CDR3 protein, CDR3 DNA. A D gene is named only where the DNA matches it firmly. Clone size is given for some rows only: seen once, a few or many times, or a class if the clone is expanded.

size: NA
V: TRBV7-9
J: TRBJ1-3
D: TRBD1
CDR3: CASSSGQGLDTIYF
DNA: TGTGCCAGCAGCTCTGGACAGGGCTTAGACACCATATATTTT

size: NA
V: TRBV5-1
J: TRBJ2-1
D: NA
CDR3: CASSLVAGDDEQFF
DNA: TGCGCCAGCAGCTTGGTTGCAGGGGACGATGAGCAGTTCTTC

size: once
V: TRBV15
J: TRBJ1-1
D: TRBD1
CDR3: CATSSPYRDRNTEAFF
DNA: TGTGCCACCAGCAGCCCCTACCGGGACAGAAACACTGAAGCTTTCTTT

size: once
V: TRBV4-3
J: TRBJ2-5
D: NA
CDR3: CASSQDADGLGTQYF
DNA: TGCGCCAGCAGCCAAGATGCGGACGGCTTGGGGACCCAGTACTTC

size: NA
V: TRBV27
J: TRBJ1-2
D: TRBD1
CDR3: CASYTIGTGDGYTF
DNA: TGTGCCAGCTATACGATCGGGACAGGGGATGGCTACACCTTC

size: NA
V: TRBV9
J: TRBJ2-2
D: NA
CDR3: CASSLSGQGSPYGELFF
DNA: TGTGCCAGCAGCTTAAGCGGGCAGGGGAGTCCTTATGGGGAGCTGTTTTTT

size: NA
V: TRBV10-3
J: TRBJ2-7
D: NA
CDR3: CAISESDRTYEQYF
DNA: TGTGCCATCAGTGAGTCTGACCGGACCTACGAGCAGTACTTC

size: NA
V: TRBV4-1
J: TRBJ1-5
D: TRBD1
CDR3: CASSTRTGYNQPQHF
DNA: TGCGCCAGCAGCACCCGGACAGGCTACAATCAGCCCCAGCATTTT

size: NA
V: TRBV27
J: TRBJ2-1
D: TRBD2
CDR3: CASSLWGGTSRTNEQFF
DNA: TGTGCCAGCAGTTTATGGGGTGGGACTAGCAGGACCAATGAGCAGTTCTTC

size: NA
V: TRBV7-9
J: TRBJ1-3
D: NA
CDR3: CASSFEQFWVNTIYF
DNA: TGTGCCAGCAGCTTCGAACAGTTCTGGGTAAACACCATATATTTT

size: NA
V: TRBV14
J: TRBJ2-7
D: NA
CDR3: CASSQDVEGPYEQYF
DNA: TGTGCCAGCAGCCAAGATGTAGAGGGACCCTACGAGCAGTACTTC

size: NA
V: TRBV25-1
J: TRBJ1-4
D: NA
CDR3: CASSEATGNNEKLFF
DNA: TGTGCCAGCAGTGAAGCTACAGGGAATAATGAAAAACTGTTTTTT

size: NA
V: TRBV5-1
J: TRBJ2-1
D: TRBD2
CDR3: CASSVLAGGGNEQFF
DNA: TGCGCCAGCAGCGTTTTAGCGGGAGGGGGAAATGAGCAGTTCTTC

size: NA
V: TRBV15
J: TRBJ1-2
D: TRBD1
CDR3: CATSRGDRHYGYTF
DNA: TGTGCCACCAGCAGAGGGGACAGGCACTATGGCTACACCTTC

size: NA
V: TRBV28
J: TRBJ1-1
D: NA
CDR3: CASSLRRFSDTEAFF
DNA: TGTGCCAGCAGTTTAAGAAGGTTTAGCGACACTGAAGCTTTCTTT

size: NA
V: TRBV10-3
J: TRBJ2-7
D: TRBD2
CDR3: CAISGLAGVYEQYF
DNA: TGTGCCATCAGTGGACTAGCGGGGGTCTACGAGCAGTACTTC